The clone carrying this TCR beta chain was found many times. Its specificity is not known. The sample originates from a study of post-analysis software for immune sequencing data. The overall study: Recorded disease courses covered relapsing-remitting, secondary progressive and progressive-relapsing multiple sclerosis. Some patients had no subtype annotation.

Germline V gene data show CDR1 as KGHDR and CDR2 as SFDVKD. The CDR3 totals 16 residues. The V and J ends lost 1 base and 0 bases respectively, with 9 bases between them. Unique molecular identifiers were present in the TCR beta cDNA libraries. Input populations of about 0.85 to 11 million T cells gave rise to approximately 500,000 cDNA molecules. TCRdb re-called the PCR reads through MiXCR, storing one row per CDR3 protein. The table includes a few hundred thousand distinct CDR3 sequences, 36% detected once. Study findings and constraints: TRBV segments more frequent in patients than in controls numbered five and included TRBV5-6, TRBV5-1 and TRBV20-1. Significantly lower normalized Chao1 diversity was seen in multiple sclerosis patients than in controls. Clustering by F measure revealed strong co-clustering among samples prepared together in one batch.

V is TRBV24-1 and J is TRBJ2-1; maybe TRBD2 (6 bases). The clonotype originates from a girl between 10 and 17 years old with multiple sclerosis. The sample was blood. Here the CDR3 reads CATSDLGGASYNEQFF. DNA for the CDR3: TGTGCCACCAGTGATTTAGGCGGGGCCTCCTACAATGAGCAGTTCTTC.